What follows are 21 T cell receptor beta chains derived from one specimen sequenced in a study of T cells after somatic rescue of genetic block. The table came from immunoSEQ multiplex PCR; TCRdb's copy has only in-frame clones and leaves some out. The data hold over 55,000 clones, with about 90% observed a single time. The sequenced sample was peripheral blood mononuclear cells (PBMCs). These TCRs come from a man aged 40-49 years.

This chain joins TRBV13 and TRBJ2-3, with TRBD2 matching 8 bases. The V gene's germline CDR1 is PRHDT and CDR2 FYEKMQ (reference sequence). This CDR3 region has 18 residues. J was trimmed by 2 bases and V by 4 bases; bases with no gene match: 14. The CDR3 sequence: CASSSPMTAGEYTDTQYF. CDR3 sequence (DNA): TGTGCCAGCAGCTCCCCGATGACAGCGGGGGAGTACACAGATACGCAGTATTTT.

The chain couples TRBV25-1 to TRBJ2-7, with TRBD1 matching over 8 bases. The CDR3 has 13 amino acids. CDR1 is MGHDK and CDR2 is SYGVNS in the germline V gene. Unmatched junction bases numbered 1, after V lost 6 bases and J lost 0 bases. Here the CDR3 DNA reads TGTGCCAGCAGGGACAGGGCCTCCTACGAGCAGTACTTC. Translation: CASRDRASYEQYF.

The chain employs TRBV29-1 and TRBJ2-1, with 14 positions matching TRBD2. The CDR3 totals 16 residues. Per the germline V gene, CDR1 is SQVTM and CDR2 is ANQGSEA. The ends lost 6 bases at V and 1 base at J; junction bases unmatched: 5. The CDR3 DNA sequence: TGCAGCGTCCCAGGGACTAGCGGGGGTTCCTACAATGAGCAGTTCTTC. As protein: CSVPGTSGGSYNEQFF.

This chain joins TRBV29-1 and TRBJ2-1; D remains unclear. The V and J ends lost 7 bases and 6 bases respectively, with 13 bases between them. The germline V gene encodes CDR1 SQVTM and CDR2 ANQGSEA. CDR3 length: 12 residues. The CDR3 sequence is CSENGVGNEQFF. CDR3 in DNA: TGCAGCGAAAATGGGGTGGGCAATGAGCAGTTCTTC.

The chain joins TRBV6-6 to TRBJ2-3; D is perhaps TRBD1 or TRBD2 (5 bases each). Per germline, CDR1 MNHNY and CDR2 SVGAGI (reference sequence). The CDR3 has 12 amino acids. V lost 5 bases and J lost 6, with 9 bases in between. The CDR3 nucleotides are TGTGCCAGCAGTACAGGCGGGGATACGCAGTATTTT. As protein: CASSTGGDTQYF.

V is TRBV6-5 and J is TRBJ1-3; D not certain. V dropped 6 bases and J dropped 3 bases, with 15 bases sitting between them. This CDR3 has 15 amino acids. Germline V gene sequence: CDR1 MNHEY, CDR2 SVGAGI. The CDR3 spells CASSQTRGGGNTIYF. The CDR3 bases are TGTGCCAGCAGCCAGACCCGGGGAGGTGGAAACACCATATATTTT.

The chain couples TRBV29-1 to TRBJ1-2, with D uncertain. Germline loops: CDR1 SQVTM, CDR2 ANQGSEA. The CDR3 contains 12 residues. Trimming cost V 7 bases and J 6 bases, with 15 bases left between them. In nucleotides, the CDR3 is TGCAGCGCCCGAGACGGGGTTGATGGCTACACCTTC. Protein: CSARDGVDGYTF.

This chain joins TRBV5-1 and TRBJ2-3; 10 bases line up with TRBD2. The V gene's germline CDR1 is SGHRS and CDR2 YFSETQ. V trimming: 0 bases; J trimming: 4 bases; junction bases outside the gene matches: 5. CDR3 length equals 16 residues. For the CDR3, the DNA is TGCGCCAGCAGCTTGGTCGGTCTAGCGGGAGCAGATACGCAGTATTTT. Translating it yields CASSLVGLAGADTQYF.

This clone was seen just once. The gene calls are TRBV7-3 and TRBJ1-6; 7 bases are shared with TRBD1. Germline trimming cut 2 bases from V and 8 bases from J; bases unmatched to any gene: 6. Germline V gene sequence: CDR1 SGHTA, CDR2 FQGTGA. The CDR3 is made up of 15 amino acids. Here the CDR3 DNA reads TGTGCCAGCAGCTTACGGGCAGGGGGGGATTCACCCCTCCACTTT. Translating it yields CASSLRAGGDSPLHF.

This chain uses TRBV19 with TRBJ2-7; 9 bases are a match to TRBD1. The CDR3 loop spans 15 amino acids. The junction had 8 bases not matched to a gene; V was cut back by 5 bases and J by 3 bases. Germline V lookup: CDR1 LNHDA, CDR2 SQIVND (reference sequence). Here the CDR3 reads CASSPGTGLHYEQYF. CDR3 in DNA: TGTGCCAGTAGTCCAGGGACAGGGTTACACTACGAGCAGTACTTC.

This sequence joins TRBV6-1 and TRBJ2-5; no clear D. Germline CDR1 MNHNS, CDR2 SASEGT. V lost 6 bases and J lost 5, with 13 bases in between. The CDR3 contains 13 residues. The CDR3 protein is CASRYGRTETQYF. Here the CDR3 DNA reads TGTGCCAGCAGGTACGGGCGTACGGAGACCCAGTACTTC.

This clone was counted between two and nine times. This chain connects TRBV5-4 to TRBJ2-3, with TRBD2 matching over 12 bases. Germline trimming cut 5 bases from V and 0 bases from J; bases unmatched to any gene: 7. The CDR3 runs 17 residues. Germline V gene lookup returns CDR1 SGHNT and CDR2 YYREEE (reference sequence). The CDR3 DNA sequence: TGTGCCAGCAGAAAGAGGACTAGCGGGACGAGCACAGATACGCAGTATTTT. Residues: CASRKRTSGTSTDTQYF.

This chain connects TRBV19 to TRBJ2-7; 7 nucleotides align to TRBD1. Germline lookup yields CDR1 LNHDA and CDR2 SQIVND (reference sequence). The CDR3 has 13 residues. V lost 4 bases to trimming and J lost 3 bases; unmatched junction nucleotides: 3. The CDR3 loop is CASSRGQNYEQYF. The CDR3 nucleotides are TGTGCCAGTAGTAGGGGACAGAACTACGAGCAGTACTTC.

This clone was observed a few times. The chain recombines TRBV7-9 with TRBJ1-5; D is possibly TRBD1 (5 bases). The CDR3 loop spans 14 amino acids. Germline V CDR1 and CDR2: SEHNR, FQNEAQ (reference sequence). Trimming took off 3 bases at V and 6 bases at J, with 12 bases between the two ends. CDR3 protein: CASSFVGEAQPQHF. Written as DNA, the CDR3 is TGTGCCAGCAGCTTCGTGGGGGAGGCTCAGCCCCAGCATTTT. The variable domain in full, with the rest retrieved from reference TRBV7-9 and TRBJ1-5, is DTGVSQNPRHKITKRGQNVTFRCDPISEHNRLYWYRQTLGQGPEFLTYFQNEAQLEKSRLLSDRFSAERPKGSFSTLEIQRTEQGDSAMYLCASSFVGEAQPQHFGDGTRLSIL.

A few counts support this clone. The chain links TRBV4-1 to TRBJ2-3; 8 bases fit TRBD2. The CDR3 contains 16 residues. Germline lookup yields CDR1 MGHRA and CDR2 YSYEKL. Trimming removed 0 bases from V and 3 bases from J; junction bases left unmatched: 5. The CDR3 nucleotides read TGCGCCAGCAGCCAAGATCCGGGACTAGAAACAGATACGCAGTATTTT. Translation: CASSQDPGLETDTQYF.

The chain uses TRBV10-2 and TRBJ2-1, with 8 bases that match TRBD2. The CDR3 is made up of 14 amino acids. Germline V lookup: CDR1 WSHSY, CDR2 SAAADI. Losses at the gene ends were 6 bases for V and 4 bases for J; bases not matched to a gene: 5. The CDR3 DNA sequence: TGCGCCAGCAGACCGGGACTAGGTTACAATGAGCAGTTCTTC. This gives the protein CASRPGLGYNEQFF.

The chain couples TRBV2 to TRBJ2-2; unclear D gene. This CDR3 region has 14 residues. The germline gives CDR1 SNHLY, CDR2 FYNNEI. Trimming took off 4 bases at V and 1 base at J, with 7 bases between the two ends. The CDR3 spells CASSVNGNTGELFF. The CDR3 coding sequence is TGTGCCAGCAGTGTGAACGGGAACACCGGGGAGCTGTTTTTT.

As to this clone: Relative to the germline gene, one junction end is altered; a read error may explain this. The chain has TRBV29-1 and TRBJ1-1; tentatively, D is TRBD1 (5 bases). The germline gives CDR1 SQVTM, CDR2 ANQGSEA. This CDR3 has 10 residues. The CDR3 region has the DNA TGCAGCGTTGGAGGGGAACAGCGGGATTTT. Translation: CSVGGEQRDF. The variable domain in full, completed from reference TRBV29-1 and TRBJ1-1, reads SAVISQKPSRDICQRGTSLTIQCQVDSQVTMMFWYRQQPGQSLTLIATANQGSEATYESGFVIDKFPISRPNLTFSTLTVSNMSPEDSSIYLCSVGGEQRDFGQGTRLTVV.

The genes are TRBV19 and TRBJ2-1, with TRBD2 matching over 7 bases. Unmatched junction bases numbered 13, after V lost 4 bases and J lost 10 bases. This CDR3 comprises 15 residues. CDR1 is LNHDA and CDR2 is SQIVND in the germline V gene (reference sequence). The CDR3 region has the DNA TGTGCCAGTAGTACTCTTGTGGGAGGGCGGGGGGAGCAGTTCTTC. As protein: CASSTLVGGRGEQFF.

The CDR3 reads CASSSLAGALYEQYF. CDR3 nucleotide sequence: TGTGCCAGCAGTTCACTAGCGGGGGCCCTCTACGAGCAGTACTTC. The chain recombines TRBV6-5 with TRBJ2-7; 11 bases align to TRBD2. The CDR3 runs 15 residues. Germline CDR1 is MNHEY and CDR2 is SVGAGI. Trimming cost V 4 bases and J 3 bases; bases outside gene matches: 5.

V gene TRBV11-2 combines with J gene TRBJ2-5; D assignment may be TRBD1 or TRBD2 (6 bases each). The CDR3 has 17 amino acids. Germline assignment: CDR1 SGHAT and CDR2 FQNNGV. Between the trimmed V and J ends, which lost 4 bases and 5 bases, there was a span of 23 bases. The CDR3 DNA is TGTGCCAGCAGCTCCACCCGCCGCGGGATGCAGGGGGAGACCCAGTACTTC. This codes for CASSSTRRGMQGETQYF.